A single sample gave rise to the 12 T cell receptor beta chains below, sequenced in a study of T cells after somatic rescue of genetic block. TCRdb's table, derived via immunoSEQ multiplex PCR, lists solely in-frame clones and lacks some. Of over 9,500 clones listed, around 67% are singletons. The specimen was peripheral blood mononuclear cells (PBMCs). The receptors shown here come from a boy younger than 18.

The rearrangement uses TRBV28 and TRBJ1-5; D ambiguous. Germline CDR1 is MDHEN and CDR2 is SYDVKM. V was clipped by 2 bases and J by 3 bases, with 14 bases between them. The CDR3 contains 16 residues. The CDR3 nucleotides read TGTGCCAGCAGTTTACTGGTGGCCGCCGACAATCAGCCCCAGCATTTT. Protein product: CASSLLVAADNQPQHF.

The chain joins TRBV5-6 to TRBJ1-4; D is possibly TRBD1 (5 bases). Deletions cut 0 bases from V and 6 bases from J, with 12 bases between. The CDR3 length is 15 residues. In germline, CDR1 is SGHDT, CDR2 YYEEEE. DNA of the CDR3: TGTGCCAGCAGCTTGGTAGGGGAGACTGATGAAAAACTGTTTTTT. Amino acids: CASSLVGETDEKLFF. Looking up the rest from reference TRBV5-6 and TRBJ1-4 gives the full variable domain: DAGVTQSPTHLIKTRGQQVTLRCSPKSGHDTVSWYQQALGQGPQFIFQYYEEEERQRGNFPDRFSGHQFPNYSSELNVNALLLGDSALYLCASSLVGETDEKLFFGSGTQLSVL.

This chain connects TRBV6-6 to TRBJ2-5; D gene unclear. In germline, CDR1 is MNHNY, CDR2 SVGAGI (reference sequence). The CDR3 has 13 amino acids. The germline V and J ends were trimmed by 5 bases and 5 bases, with 12 bases remaining between them. In nucleotides, the CDR3 is TGTGCCAGCAGTCCGGACCCGGCCGAGACCCAGTACTTC. This encodes CASSPDPAETQYF.

V and J are TRBV21-1 and TRBJ1-5; the table names TRBD1, a call not compared with the DNA. TRBV21-1 is recorded as a pseudogene. The CDR3 is 19 residues long. The CDR3 loop reads CASSNGDAKTGGVGQPQHF. The CDR3 DNA is TGTGCCAGCAGCAATGGGGATGCGAAGACAGGGGGCGTAGGGCAGCCCCAGCATTTT.

V usage is TRBV28 and J usage is TRBJ2-3, with D hard to call. The germline CDR1 and CDR2 sequences are MDHEN and SYDVKM. Trimming took off 0 bases at V and 0 bases at J, with 10 bases between the two ends. This CDR3 contains 16 residues. CDR3 sequence reads: CASSLWISASTDTQYF. In nucleotides, the CDR3 is TGTGCCAGCAGTTTATGGATTTCCGCTAGCACAGATACGCAGTATTTT.

The chain recombines TRBV7-8 with TRBJ2-7, with TRBD1 identical over 7 bases. The J segment lost 6 bases and the V segment lost 6 bases, leaving 5 bases of the junction unmatched. Germline CDR1 is SGHVS and CDR2 is FQNEAQ. CDR3 length equals 12 residues. In DNA, the CDR3 is TGTGCCAGCAGGAACAGGGGTCTCGAGCAGTACTTC. It is translated as CASRNRGLEQYF.

This clone has more than one count but fewer than ten. The chain couples TRBV10-2 to TRBJ2-7, with unresolved D. CDR3 length: 11 residues. V lost 8 bases and J 2 bases, leaving 7 bases between the germline ends. The V gene's germline CDR1 is WSHSY and CDR2 SAAADI. The CDR3 protein is CASATPYEQYF. CDR3 nucleotides: TGCGCCAGCGCGACCCCCTACGAGCAGTACTTC.

Only a few counts were recorded for this clone. The chain couples TRBV10-3 to TRBJ1-2; D ambiguous. Per the germline V gene, CDR1 is ENHRY and CDR2 is SYGVKD. The CDR3 runs 15 residues. The V end was cut by 3 bases, the J end by 1 base, with 12 bases between. In DNA form, the CDR3 reads TGTGCCATCAGTGAAACAGCCCTTATTAACTATGGCTACACCTTC. Protein: CAISETALINYGYTF.

This rearrangement joins TRBV28 to TRBJ1-6; 8 bases match TRBD1. CDR1 is MDHEN, CDR2 SYDVKM, per germline. V was clipped by 1 base and J by 9 bases; unmatched bases: 8. The CDR3 runs 16 residues. DNA of the CDR3: TGTGCCAGCAGTTTATTCTGGGGACAGGTAGTTTCACCCCTCCACTTT. Its translation is CASSLFWGQVVSPLHF.

By frequency in the sample, this clone is medium-sized. V and J are TRBV2 and TRBJ1-6, with D tentatively TRBD1 (6 bases). Germline V gene lookup returns CDR1 SNHLY and CDR2 FYNNEI. CDR3 size: 14 residues. The V end was cut by 5 bases, the J end by 11 bases, with 16 bases between. The CDR3 loop is CASSTGTSKTPLHF. The CDR3 DNA follows: TGTGCCAGCAGTACCGGGACAAGCAAAACACCCCTCCACTTT.

This clone was detected a few times. This chain connects TRBV7-2 to TRBJ1-1; unclear D gene. The CDR3 extends over 14 amino acids. Trimming stripped 2 bases from V and 2 bases from J, with 9 bases between. Germline CDR1 and CDR2: SGHTA and FQGNSA. The CDR3: CASSLIHPNTEAFF. CDR3 bases: TGTGCCAGCAGCTTAATTCACCCTAACACTGAAGCTTTCTTT.

The chain employs TRBV28 and TRBJ2-1; the D call may be TRBD1 or TRBD2 (5 bases each). The V gene's germline CDR1 is MDHEN and CDR2 SYDVKM. The CDR3 loop spans 15 amino acids. V lost 7 bases and J lost 0, with 13 bases in between. CDR3 sequence reads: CASKPGPSSYNEQFF. The CDR3 bases are TGTGCCAGCAAGCCGGGACCGAGCTCCTACAATGAGCAGTTCTTC.